One T cell receptor beta chain is described in this entry. This specimen comes from a study of OX40 agonist ivuxolimab in advanced cancers. Clones were read by immunoSEQ multiplex PCR, and TCRdb kept only the in-frame ones, dropping some. The sample has approximately 13,000 clones, roughly 78% seen once. This sample comprised CD4+ or CD8+ T cells sorted from blood, obtained in a trial of the OX40 agonist ivuxolimab. This clonotype originated in an adult with an advanced solid tumor such as melanoma, head and neck, liver or kidney cancer.

CDR3 DNA: TGTGCCAGTAGTATATCCGGGACCTATGGCTACACCTTC. Translation gives CASSISGTYGYTF. The J gene is TRBJ1-2, the V gene TRBV19; maybe TRBD1 (5 bases). Trimming removed 2 bases from V and 4 bases from J, with 8 bases in between. CDR1 and CDR2 from the germline V gene are LNHDA and SQIVND (reference sequence). The CDR3 extends over 13 amino acids.